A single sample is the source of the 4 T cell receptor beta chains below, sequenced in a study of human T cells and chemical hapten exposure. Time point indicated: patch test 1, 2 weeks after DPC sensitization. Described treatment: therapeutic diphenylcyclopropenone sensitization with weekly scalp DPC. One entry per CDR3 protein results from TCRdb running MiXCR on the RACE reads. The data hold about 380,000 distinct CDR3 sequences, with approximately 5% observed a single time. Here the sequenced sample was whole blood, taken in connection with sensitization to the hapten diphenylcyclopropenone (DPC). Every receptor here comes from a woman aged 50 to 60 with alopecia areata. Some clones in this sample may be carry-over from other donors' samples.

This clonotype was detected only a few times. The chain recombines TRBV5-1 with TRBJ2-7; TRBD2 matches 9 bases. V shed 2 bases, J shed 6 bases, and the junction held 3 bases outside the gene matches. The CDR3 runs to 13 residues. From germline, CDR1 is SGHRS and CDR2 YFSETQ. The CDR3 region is CASSFSGSFEQYF. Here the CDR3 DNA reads TGCGCCAGCAGCTTTAGCGGGAGTTTCGAGCAGTACTTC.

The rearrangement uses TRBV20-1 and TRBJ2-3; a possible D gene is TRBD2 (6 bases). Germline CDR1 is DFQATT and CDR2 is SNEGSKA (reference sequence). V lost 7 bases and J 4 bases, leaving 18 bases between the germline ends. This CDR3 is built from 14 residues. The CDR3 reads CSVVRDFGSDTQYF. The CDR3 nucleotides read TGCAGTGTGGTGAGGGACTTTGGATCAGATACGCAGTATTTT.

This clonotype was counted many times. The CDR3 loop is CSARDRTSGGHNEQFF. For the CDR3, the DNA is TGCAGTGCTAGAGATCGGACTAGCGGGGGACACAATGAGCAGTTCTTC. This chain uses TRBV20-1 with TRBJ2-1; 13 bases agree with TRBD2. The germline V gene has CDR1 DFQATT and CDR2 SNEGSKA (reference sequence). V shed 0 bases and J 5 bases; nucleotides not matched to a gene: 4. This CDR3 region has 16 residues.

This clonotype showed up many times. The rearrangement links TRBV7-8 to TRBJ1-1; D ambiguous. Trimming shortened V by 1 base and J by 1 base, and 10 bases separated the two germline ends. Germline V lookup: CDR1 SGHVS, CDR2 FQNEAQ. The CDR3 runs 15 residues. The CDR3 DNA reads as TGTGCCAGCAGCTTAGACAAGAACGGGAACACTGAAGCTTTCTTT. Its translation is CASSLDKNGNTEAFF.